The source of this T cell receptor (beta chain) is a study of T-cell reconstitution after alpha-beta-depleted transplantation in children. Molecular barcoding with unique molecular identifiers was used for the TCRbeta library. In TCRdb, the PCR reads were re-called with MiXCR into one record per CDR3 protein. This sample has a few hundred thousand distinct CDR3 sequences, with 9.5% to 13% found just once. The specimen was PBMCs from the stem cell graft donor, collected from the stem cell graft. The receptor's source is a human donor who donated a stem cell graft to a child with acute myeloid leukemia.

CDR3 nucleotides: TGTGCCAGCAGTAGACTAGCGGGTCCCCTGGAGCAGTACTTC. Translated, it gives CASSRLAGPLEQYF. The chain recombines TRBV7-2 with TRBJ2-7; 10 bases align to TRBD2. Germline CDR1 and CDR2: SGHTA and FQGNSA. V lost 6 bases and J lost 7; bases outside the gene matches: 9. This CDR3 comprises 14 residues.